The rows below give T cell receptor beta chains drawn from one sample of a study of T cells after yellow fever vaccination. TCRdb independently ran MiXCR on the 5' RACE reads; one entry per CDR3 protein. The table lists a few hundred thousand distinct CDR3 sequences, about 9.5% of them singletons. Sequencing used PBMCs, obtained on the day of the first yellow fever vaccination. The source of these receptors is a young man who received the YFV17D yellow fever vaccine. Both conserved end residues are trimmed from each CDR3. Each record gives: V gene, J gene, CDR3 protein.

v_gene: TRBV27
j_gene: TRBJ2-5
CDR3aa: ASSLLDGKETQY

v_gene: TRBV4-3
j_gene: TRBJ2-2
CDR3aa: ASSQDRGGAGELF

v_gene: TRBV6-2/TRBV6-3
j_gene: TRBJ2-7
CDR3aa: ASSFGQALLEQY

v_gene: TRBV6-6
j_gene: TRBJ1-5
CDR3aa: ASSYVGQPQH

v_gene: TRBV7-7
j_gene: TRBJ2-7
CDR3aa: ASSPSAGELYEQY

v_gene: TRBV6-2/TRBV6-3
j_gene: TRBJ1-4
CDR3aa: ASNPGGRRGKLF

v_gene: TRBV7-7
j_gene: TRBJ2-2
CDR3aa: ASSLRTGRITGELF

v_gene: TRBV30
j_gene: TRBJ2-7
CDR3aa: AWSLDGTYEQY

v_gene: TRBV11-1
j_gene: TRBJ1-1
CDR3aa: ASTYLGDTEAF

v_gene: TRBV19
j_gene: TRBJ2-5
CDR3aa: ASSMRGGLETQY

v_gene: TRBV5-1
j_gene: TRBJ2-7
CDR3aa: ASSREPYEQY

v_gene: TRBV7-2
j_gene: TRBJ2-1
CDR3aa: ASSLVGTVYNEQF

v_gene: TRBV14
j_gene: TRBJ2-5
CDR3aa: ASSQDRSNPSQETQY

v_gene: TRBV20-1
j_gene: TRBJ1-2
CDR3aa: SAGAGTDYGYT

v_gene: TRBV29-1
j_gene: TRBJ2-7
CDR3aa: SVDSGRGLIEQY

v_gene: TRBV20-1
j_gene: TRBJ2-1
CDR3aa: SARGQALGSYNEQF

v_gene: TRBV15
j_gene: TRBJ2-3
CDR3aa: ATSRNRGDIPDTQY

v_gene: TRBV19
j_gene: TRBJ2-2
CDR3aa: ASRDRAQGVGRTGELF

v_gene: TRBV7-2
j_gene: TRBJ1-1
CDR3aa: ASSFRDKPF

v_gene: TRBV4-1
j_gene: TRBJ2-2
CDR3aa: ASSLGRSTGELF

v_gene: TRBV5-4
j_gene: TRBJ2-3
CDR3aa: ASSLLTGGRTDTQY

v_gene: TRBV20-1
j_gene: TRBJ1-1
CDR3aa: SVGTGNTEAF

v_gene: TRBV12-3/TRBV12-4
j_gene: TRBJ1-2
CDR3aa: ASSPTWGTNYGYT

v_gene: TRBV12-5
j_gene: TRBJ1-2
CDR3aa: ASGLGGLYGYT

v_gene: TRBV9
j_gene: TRBJ2-1
CDR3aa: ASSVEAHEQF

v_gene: TRBV25-1
j_gene: TRBJ1-1
CDR3aa: ASSADSFVDTEAF

v_gene: TRBV5-1
j_gene: TRBJ1-3
CDR3aa: ASSHSGTVSGNTIY

v_gene: TRBV25-1
j_gene: TRBJ1-1
CDR3aa: ASSWGRWNTEAF

v_gene: TRBV25-1
j_gene: TRBJ2-7
CDR3aa: ASSVYREIGYEQY

v_gene: TRBV4-3
j_gene: TRBJ2-5
CDR3aa: ASSRRGVLQETQY

v_gene: TRBV7-3
j_gene: TRBJ2-1
CDR3aa: ASSFSGGDNEQF

v_gene: TRBV12-3/TRBV12-4
j_gene: TRBJ1-1
CDR3aa: ASSPRLGNTEAF

v_gene: TRBV10-1
j_gene: TRBJ2-1
CDR3aa: ASSEFDGGANEQF

v_gene: TRBV27
j_gene: TRBJ2-1
CDR3aa: ASSLSILGGSPYNEQF

v_gene: TRBV4-1
j_gene: TRBJ2-3
CDR3aa: ASSQSRAASTDTQY

v_gene: TRBV11-2
j_gene: TRBJ1-2
CDR3aa: ASSLPGRGYT

v_gene: TRBV5-1
j_gene: TRBJ2-4
CDR3aa: ASSFSGTANIQY

v_gene: TRBV7-8
j_gene: TRBJ1-4
CDR3aa: ASSHRTATHEKLF

v_gene: TRBV18
j_gene: TRBJ2-5
CDR3aa: ASSPAGGSRETQY

v_gene: TRBV5-1
j_gene: TRBJ2-5
CDR3aa: ASSFSGGKETQY

v_gene: TRBV30
j_gene: TRBJ2-7
CDR3aa: AWSRGENYEQY

v_gene: TRBV28
j_gene: TRBJ2-1
CDR3aa: ASTWAADYNEQF

v_gene: TRBV5-1
j_gene: TRBJ2-1
CDR3aa: ASSSTSAGFYNEQF

v_gene: TRBV5-4
j_gene: TRBJ2-2
CDR3aa: ASSLDYAENTGELF

v_gene: TRBV20-1
j_gene: TRBJ2-7
CDR3aa: SAELDRGVVQY

v_gene: TRBV7-2
j_gene: TRBJ2-2
CDR3aa: ASSFYQGLLTGELF

v_gene: TRBV4-1
j_gene: TRBJ1-6
CDR3aa: ASSPPPRDRGRSPLH

v_gene: TRBV7-8
j_gene: TRBJ1-5
CDR3aa: ASSPRQGGFHQPQH

v_gene: TRBV7-2
j_gene: TRBJ2-3
CDR3aa: ASSPGASTDTQY

v_gene: TRBV5-1
j_gene: TRBJ1-4
CDR3aa: ASSLGLVNEKLF

v_gene: TRBV4-3
j_gene: TRBJ2-3
CDR3aa: ASSHASGTGRFAGVDTQY

v_gene: TRBV20-1
j_gene: TRBJ2-3
CDR3aa: SASGPTDTQY

v_gene: TRBV9
j_gene: TRBJ2-1
CDR3aa: ASSAPGQKYNEQF